The following is a T cell receptor beta chain sequence with its context. These data are taken from a study of blood T cell repertoires in COVID-19. Looking at the study overall: There were acute and convalescent COVID-19 samples, and they came from the United States, Italy and Spain. PBMCs, B-cell-depleted T cells, or T cells were the source of the cDNA or gDNA that made up the material.

Profiling relied on immunoSEQ multiplex PCR, and the TCRdb table lists in-frame clones only, not all of them. The sample comprises more than 150,000 clones, 85% to 90% of which are singletons, and 0.99% rests with the top ten. The CDR3 length is 17 residues. The germline CDR1 and CDR2 sequences are SEHNR and FQNEAQ (reference sequence). Trimming left V 2 bases short and J 4 bases short, with 19 bases between. Specimen: peripheral blood. This clonotype was obtained from a man aged 18 to 29 with acute or convalescent COVID-19. The chain uses TRBV7-9 and TRBJ2-3; tentative D call: TRBD2 (6 bases). Written as DNA, the CDR3 is TGTGCCAGCAGCTTATTGGGAGGAGCTCGGAAGGCAGATACGCAGTATTTT. Amino acid sequence: CASSLLGGARKADTQYF.